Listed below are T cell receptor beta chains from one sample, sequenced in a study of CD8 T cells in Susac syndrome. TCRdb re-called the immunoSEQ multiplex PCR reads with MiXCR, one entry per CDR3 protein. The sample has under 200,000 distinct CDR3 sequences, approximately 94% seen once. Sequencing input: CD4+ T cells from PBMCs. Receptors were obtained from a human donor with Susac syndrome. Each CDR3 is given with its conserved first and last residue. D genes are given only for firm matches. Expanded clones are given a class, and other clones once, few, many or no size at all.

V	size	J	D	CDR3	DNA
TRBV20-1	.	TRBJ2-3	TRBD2	CSARLAGDIADTQYF	TGCAGTGCTAGACTAGCGGGGGATATAGCAGATACGCAGTATTTT
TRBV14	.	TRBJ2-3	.	CASSTFEGLGTDTQYF	TGTGCCAGCAGCACCTTCGAGGGCCTGGGCACAGATACGCAGTATTTT
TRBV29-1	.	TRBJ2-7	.	CSVARLGGAYEQYF	TGCAGCGTGGCCAGACTTGGTGGCGCCTACGAGCAGTACTTC
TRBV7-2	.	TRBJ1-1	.	CASSLDGAVLPRGFF	TGTGCCAGCAGCTTAGACGGGGCGGTGCTCCCCAGGGGTTTCTTT
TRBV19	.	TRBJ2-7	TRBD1	CASSDRGDYEQYF	TGTGCCAGTAGTGACAGGGGGGACTACGAGCAGTACTTC
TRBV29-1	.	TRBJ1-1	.	CSVEQLMNTEAFF	TGCAGCGTTGAACAGCTCATGAACACTGAAGCTTTCTTT
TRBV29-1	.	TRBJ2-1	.	CSVRGNEQFF	TGCAGCGTTCGGGGGAATGAGCAGTTCTTC
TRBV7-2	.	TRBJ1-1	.	CASSFMDGNTEAFF	TGTGCCAGCAGCTTTATGGACGGGAACACTGAAGCTTTCTTT
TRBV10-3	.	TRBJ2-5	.	CAISDREAETQYF	TGTGCCATCAGTGACAGGGAAGCGGAGACCCAGTACTTC
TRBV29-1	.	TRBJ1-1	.	CSVGGMTEAFF	TGCAGCGTGGGGGGGATGACTGAAGCTTTCTTT
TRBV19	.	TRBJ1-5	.	CATQQGIEPQHF	TGTGCCACCCAACAGGGAATTGAGCCCCAGCATTTT
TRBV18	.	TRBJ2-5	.	CASSKGRGTNQETQYF	TGTGCCAGCTCAAAGGGGCGCGGGACCAACCAAGAGACCCAGTACTTC
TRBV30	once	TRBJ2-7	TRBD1	CAWLQGIEQYF	TGTGCCTGGTTACAGGGGATCGAGCAGTACTTC
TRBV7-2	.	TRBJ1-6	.	CASSWKPRYSPLHF	TGTGCCAGCAGCTGGAAACCCCGTTATTCACCCCTCCACTTT
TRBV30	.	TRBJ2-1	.	CAWRAPSYNEQFF	TGTGCCTGGAGAGCCCCTAGCTACAATGAGCAGTTCTTC
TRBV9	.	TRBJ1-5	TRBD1	CASSANRGLDQPQHF	TGTGCCAGCAGCGCCAACAGGGGGCTGGATCAGCCCCAGCATTTT
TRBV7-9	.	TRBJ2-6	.	CASSLNAANSGANVLTF	TGTGCCAGCAGCTTAAATGCCGCAAACTCTGGGGCCAACGTCCTGACTTTC
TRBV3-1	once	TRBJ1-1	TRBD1	CASSRQVRTGNTEAFF	TGTGCCAGCAGCCGCCAAGTTCGGACAGGGAACACTGAAGCTTTCTTT
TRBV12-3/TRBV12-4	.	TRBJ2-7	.	CASSQQGTYEQYF	TGTGCCAGCAGTCAACAGGGAACCTACGAGCAGTACTTC
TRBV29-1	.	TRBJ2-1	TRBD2	CSGVAGGPWNEQFF	TGCAGCGGGGTAGCGGGAGGGCCGTGGAATGAGCAGTTCTTC
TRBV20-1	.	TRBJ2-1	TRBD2	CSAGGLAEMGNEQFF	TGCAGTGCGGGAGGACTAGCGGAGATGGGAAATGAGCAGTTCTTC
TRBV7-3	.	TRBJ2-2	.	CASSLSRDTTGELFF	TGTGCCAGCAGCCTCTCCCGTGATACGACCGGGGAGCTGTTTTTT
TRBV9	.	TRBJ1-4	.	CASSPAAEKLFF	TGTGCCAGCAGCCCCGCCGCTGAAAAACTGTTTTTC
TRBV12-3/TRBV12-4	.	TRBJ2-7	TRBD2	CASSSATSVSYEQYF	TGTGCCAGCAGTTCCGCGACTAGCGTTTCCTACGAGCAGTACTTC
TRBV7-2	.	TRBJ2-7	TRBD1	CASSLALGQGDYEQYF	TGTGCCAGCAGCTTAGCGTTGGGACAGGGGGACTACGAGCAGTACTTC
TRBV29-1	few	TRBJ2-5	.	CSVERARGETQYF	TGCAGCGTTGAAAGGGCCCGGGGAGAGACCCAGTACTTC
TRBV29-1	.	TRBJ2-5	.	CSVVIGPAGGSTQYF	TGCAGCGTTGTAATAGGGCCGGCAGGGGGGTCGACCCAGTACTTC
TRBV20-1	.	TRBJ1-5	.	CSARKGNQPQHF	TGCAGTGCTAGGAAGGGAAATCAGCCCCAGCATTTT
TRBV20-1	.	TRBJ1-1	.	CSASSVSEAFF	TGCAGTGCTAGCTCGGTATCCGAAGCTTTCTTT
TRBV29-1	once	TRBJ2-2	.	CSVANTGELFF	TGCAGCGTCGCGAACACCGGGGAGCTGTTTTTT
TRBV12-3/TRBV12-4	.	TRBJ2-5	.	CASSLHETQYF	TGTGCCAGCAGTTTGCATGAGACCCAGTACTTC
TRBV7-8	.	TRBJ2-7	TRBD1	CASSLDRGLDEQYF	TGTGCCAGCAGCTTGGACAGGGGGCTCGACGAGCAGTACTTC
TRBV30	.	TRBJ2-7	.	CAIRHSAYEQYF	TGTGCCATACGCCACAGCGCCTACGAGCAGTACTTC
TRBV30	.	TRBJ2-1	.	CAWTGVYNEQFF	TGTGCCTGGACCGGGGTTTACAATGAGCAGTTCTTC
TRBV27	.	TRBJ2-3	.	CASSLRGGTDTQYF	TGTGCCAGCAGTTTAAGAGGGGGCACAGATACGCAGTATTTT
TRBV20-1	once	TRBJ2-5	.	CSARDLSNGNGEIQYF	TGCAGTGCTAGAGATCTGAGTAACGGGAATGGGGAGATCCAGTACTTC